The present T cell receptor (beta chain) was sequenced within a study of Ad26.COV2.S vaccination and SARS-CoV-2 variants. About the study: Doses of Ad26.COV2.S were injected into muscle once or twice, 56 days apart.

Comment on this clone: Its target is unknown.

Treatment meaning: roughly 19 received Ad26.COV2.S at low or high dose, single or two shots; 5 received placebo; per-sample allocation not given. The study sampled participants on day 63 after the first vaccine or placebo injection. In Boston, an adult donor aged 18-55 years took part. Ad26.COV2.S expressed prefusion-stabilized spike from the original Wuhan strain. Sequencing used immunoSEQ multiplex PCR; TCRdb keeps in-frame clones, though not all of them. This table has approximately 500,000 clones, roughly 87% appearing once. Germline CDR1 is SGHNT and CDR2 is YYREEE (reference sequence). Losses at the gene ends were 4 bases for V and 6 bases for J; bases not matched to a gene: 9. The CDR3 runs 15 residues. Findings and caveats of the study: After vaccination, substantial breadth of spike-specific CD8+ and CD4+ responses was reported.

The sample here was peripheral blood, taken in a trial of Ad26.COV2.S vaccine versus placebo. The V and J genes are TRBV5-4 and TRBJ1-4, with 7 bases fitting TRBD1. The sequence came from a person aged 18-65 years who received the Ad26.COV2.S COVID-19 vaccine or a placebo. The CDR3 DNA sequence: TGTGCCAGCAGCCCTAAACAGGGGACAGATGAAAAACTGTTTTTT. Encoded protein: CASSPKQGTDEKLFF.